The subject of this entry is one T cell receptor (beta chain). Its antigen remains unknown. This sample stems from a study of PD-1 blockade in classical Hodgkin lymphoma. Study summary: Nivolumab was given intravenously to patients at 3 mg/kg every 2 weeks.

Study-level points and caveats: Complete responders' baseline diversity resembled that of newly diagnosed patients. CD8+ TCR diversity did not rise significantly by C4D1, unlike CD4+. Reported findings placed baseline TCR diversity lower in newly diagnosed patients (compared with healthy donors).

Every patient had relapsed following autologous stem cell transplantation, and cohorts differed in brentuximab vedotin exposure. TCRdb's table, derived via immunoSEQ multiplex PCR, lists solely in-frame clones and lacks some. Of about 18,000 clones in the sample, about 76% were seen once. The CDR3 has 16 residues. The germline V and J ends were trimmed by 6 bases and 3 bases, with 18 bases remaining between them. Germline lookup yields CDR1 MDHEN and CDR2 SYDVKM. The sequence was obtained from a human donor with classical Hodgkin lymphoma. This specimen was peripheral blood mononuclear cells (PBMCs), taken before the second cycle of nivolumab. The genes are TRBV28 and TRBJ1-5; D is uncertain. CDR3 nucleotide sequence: TGTGCCAGCAGCCGGAGACCCGGGTTCAACAATCAGCCCCAGCATTTT. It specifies CASSRRPGFNNQPQHF. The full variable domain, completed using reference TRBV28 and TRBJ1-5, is DVKVTQSSRYLVKRTGEKVFLECVQDMDHENMFWYRQDPGLGLRLIYFSYDVKMKEKGDIPEGYSVSREKKERFSLILESASTNQTSMYLCASSRRPGFNNQPQHFGDGTRLSIL.